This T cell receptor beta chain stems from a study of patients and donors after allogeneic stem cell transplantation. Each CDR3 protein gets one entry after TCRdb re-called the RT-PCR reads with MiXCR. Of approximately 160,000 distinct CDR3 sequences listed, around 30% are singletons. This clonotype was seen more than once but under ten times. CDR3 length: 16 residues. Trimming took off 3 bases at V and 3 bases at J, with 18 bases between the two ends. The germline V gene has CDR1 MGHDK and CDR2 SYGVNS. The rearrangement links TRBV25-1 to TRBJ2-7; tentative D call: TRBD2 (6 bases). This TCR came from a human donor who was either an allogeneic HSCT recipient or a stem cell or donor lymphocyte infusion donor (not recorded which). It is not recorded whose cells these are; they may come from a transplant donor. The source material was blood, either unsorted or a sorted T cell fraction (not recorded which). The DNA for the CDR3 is TGTGCCAGCAGTGACTCCGTGGAGGGAAAGGGCTACGAGCAGTACTTC. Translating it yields CASSDSVEGKGYEQYF.